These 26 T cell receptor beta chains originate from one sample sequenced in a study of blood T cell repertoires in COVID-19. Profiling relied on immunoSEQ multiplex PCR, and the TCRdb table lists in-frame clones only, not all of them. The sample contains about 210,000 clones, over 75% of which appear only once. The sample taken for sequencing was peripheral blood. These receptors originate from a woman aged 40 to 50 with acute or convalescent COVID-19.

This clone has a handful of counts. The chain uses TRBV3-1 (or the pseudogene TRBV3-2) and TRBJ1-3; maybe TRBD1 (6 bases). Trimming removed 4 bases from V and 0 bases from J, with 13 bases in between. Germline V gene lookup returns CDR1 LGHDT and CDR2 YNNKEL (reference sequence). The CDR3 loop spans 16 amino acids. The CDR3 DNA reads TGTGCCAGCAGCCCCCCCTGGGGGCACTCTGGAAACACCATATATTTT. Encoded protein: CASSPPWGHSGNTIYF.

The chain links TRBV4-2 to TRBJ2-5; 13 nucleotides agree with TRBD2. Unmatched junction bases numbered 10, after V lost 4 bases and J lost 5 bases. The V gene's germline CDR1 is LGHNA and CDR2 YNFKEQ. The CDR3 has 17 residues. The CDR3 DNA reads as TGTGCCAGCAGCCCAGACGGACTAGCGGGGGCCGGGGAGACCCAGTACTTC. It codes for CASSPDGLAGAGETQYF.

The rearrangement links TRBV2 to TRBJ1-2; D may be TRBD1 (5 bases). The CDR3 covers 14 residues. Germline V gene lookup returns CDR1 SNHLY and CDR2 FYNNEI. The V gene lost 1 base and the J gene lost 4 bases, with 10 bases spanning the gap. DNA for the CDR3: TGTGCCAGCAGTGAAGGTAGACAGATCTATGGCTACACCTTC. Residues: CASSEGRQIYGYTF.

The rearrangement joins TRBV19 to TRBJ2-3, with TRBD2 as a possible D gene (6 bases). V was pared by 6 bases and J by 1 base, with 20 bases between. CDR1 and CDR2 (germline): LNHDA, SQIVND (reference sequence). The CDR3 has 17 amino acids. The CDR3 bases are TGTGCCAGTAGATCCAGCGGGTTAGAGGGTGGCACAGATACGCAGTATTTT. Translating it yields CASRSSGLEGGTDTQYF. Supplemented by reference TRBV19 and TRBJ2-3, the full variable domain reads DGGITQSPKYLFRKEGQNVTLSCEQNLNHDAMYWYRQDPGQGLRLIYYSQIVNDFQKGDIAEGYSVSREKKESFPLTVTSAQKNPTAFYLCASRSSGLEGGTDTQYFGPGTRLTVL.

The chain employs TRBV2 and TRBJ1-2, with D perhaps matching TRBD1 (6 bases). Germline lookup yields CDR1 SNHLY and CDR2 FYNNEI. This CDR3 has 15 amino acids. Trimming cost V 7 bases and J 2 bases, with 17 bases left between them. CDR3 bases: TGTGCCAGCAATAAGGGACAAGCTGCGAACTATGGCTACACCTTC. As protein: CASNKGQAANYGYTF.

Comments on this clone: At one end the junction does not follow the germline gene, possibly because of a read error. The CDR3 sequence: CSVLEPNPGELFF. DNA of the CDR3: TGCAGCGTCCTGGAGCCGAACCCCGGGGAGCTGTTTTTT. The rearrangement joins TRBV29-1 to TRBJ2-2, with D unclear. The CDR3 has 13 amino acids. Germline assignment: CDR1 SQVTM and CDR2 ANQGSEA.

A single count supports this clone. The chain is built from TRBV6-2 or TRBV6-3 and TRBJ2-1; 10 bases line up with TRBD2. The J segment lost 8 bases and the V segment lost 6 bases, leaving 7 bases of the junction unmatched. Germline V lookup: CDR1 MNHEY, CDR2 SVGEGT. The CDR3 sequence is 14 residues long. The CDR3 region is CASSSGGAWDEQFF. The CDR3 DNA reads TGTGCCAGCAGCAGCGGGGGGGCTTGGGATGAGCAGTTCTTC.

Written as DNA, the CDR3 is TGTGCTAGCCCCTTGAGGGGGACCACTGAAGCTTTCTTT. Translation gives CASPLRGTTEAFF. J is TRBJ1-1 and V is TRBV12-5, with D perhaps matching TRBD1 (6 bases). The CDR3 is 13 residues long. Germline V gives CDR1 LGHNT, CDR2 FRNRAP. V was clipped by 9 bases and J by 4 bases, with 15 bases between them.

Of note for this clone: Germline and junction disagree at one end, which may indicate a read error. The DNA for the CDR3 is TGTGCCAGCAGTCCTTACGACAGGCTCTCCTTC. This gives the protein CASSPYDRLSF. This rearrangement joins TRBV12-3 or TRBV12-4 to TRBJ1-2; tentatively, D is TRBD1 (6 bases). This CDR3 contains 11 residues.

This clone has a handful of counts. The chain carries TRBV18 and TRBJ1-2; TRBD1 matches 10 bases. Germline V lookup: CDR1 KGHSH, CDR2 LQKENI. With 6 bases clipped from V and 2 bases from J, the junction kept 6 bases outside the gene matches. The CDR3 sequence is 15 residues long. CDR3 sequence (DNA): TGTGCCAGCTCGCCTGAGACAGGGGGCAACTATGGCTACACCTTC. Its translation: CASSPETGGNYGYTF.

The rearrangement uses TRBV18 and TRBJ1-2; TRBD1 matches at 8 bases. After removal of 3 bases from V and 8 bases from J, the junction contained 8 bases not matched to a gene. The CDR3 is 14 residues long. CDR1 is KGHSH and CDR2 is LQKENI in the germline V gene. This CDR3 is CASSPQGAEEGYTF. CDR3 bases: TGTGCCAGCTCACCCCAGGGGGCCGAGGAGGGCTACACCTTC.

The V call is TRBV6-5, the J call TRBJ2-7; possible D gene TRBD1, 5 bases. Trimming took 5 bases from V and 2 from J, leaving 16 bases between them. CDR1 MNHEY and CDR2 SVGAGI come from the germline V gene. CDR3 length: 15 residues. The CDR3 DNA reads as TGTGCCAGCAGTCCTGACAGAGCTCCTACCTACGAGCAGTACGTC. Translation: CASSPDRAPTYEQYV.

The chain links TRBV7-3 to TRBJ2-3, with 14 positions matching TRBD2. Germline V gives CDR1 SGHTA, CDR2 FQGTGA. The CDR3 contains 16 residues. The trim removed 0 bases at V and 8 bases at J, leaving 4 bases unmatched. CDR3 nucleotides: TGTGCCAGCAGCTTAACGACTAGCGGGGGGGCATCTACGCAGTATTTT. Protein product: CASSLTTSGGASTQYF.

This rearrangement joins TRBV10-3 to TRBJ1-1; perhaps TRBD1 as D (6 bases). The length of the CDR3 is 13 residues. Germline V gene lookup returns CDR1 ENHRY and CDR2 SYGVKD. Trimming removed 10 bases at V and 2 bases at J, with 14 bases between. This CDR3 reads CATGGAGNTEAFF. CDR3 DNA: TGTGCCACCGGGGGGGCGGGAAACACTGAAGCTTTCTTT.

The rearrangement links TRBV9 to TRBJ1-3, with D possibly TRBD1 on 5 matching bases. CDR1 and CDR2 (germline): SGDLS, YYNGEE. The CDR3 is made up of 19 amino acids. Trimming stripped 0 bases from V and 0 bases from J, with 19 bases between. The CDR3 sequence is CASSVGIGGNRLSGNTIYF. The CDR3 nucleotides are TGTGCCAGCAGCGTAGGGATCGGGGGAAACAGGCTCTCTGGAAACACCATATATTTT.

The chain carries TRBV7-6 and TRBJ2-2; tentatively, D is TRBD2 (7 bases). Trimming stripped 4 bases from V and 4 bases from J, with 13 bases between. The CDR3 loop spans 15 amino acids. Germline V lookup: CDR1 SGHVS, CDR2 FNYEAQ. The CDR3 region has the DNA TGTGCCAGCAGCTCAGGACTAGGGGGCACCGGGGAGCTGTTTTTT. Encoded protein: CASSSGLGGTGELFF.

The CDR3 reads CASGPTRLPYEQYV. In DNA form, the CDR3 reads TGTGCCAGCGGCCCCACAAGACTACCCTACGAGCAGTACGTC. This chain connects TRBV27 to TRBJ2-7, with D possibly TRBD2 on 5 matching bases. The length of the CDR3 is 14 residues. CDR1 is MNHEY, CDR2 SMNVEV, per germline (reference sequence). The V gene lost 8 bases and the J gene lost 2 bases, with 16 bases spanning the gap.

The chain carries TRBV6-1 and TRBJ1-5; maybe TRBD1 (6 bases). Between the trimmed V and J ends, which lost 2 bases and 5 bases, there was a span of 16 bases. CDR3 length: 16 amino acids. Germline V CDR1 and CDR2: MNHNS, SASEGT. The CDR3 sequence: CASSELGGALDQPQHF. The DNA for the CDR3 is TGTGCCAGCAGTGAACTCGGGGGGGCACTCGATCAGCCCCAGCATTTT.

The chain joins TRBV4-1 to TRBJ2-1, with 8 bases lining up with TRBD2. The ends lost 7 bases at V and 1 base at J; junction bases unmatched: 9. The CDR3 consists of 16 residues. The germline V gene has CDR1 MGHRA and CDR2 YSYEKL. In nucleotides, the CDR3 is TGCGCCAGCACAGCGGGGGATTCCTATTCCTACAATGAGCAGTTCTTC. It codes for CASTAGDSYSYNEQFF.

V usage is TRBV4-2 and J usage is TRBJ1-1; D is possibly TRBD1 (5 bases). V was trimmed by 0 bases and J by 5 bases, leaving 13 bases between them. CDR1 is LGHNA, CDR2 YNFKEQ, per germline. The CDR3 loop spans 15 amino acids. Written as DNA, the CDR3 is TGTGCCAGCAGCCAAGATGGCGCCGGGGGGACTGAAGCTTTCTTT. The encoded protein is CASSQDGAGGTEAFF.

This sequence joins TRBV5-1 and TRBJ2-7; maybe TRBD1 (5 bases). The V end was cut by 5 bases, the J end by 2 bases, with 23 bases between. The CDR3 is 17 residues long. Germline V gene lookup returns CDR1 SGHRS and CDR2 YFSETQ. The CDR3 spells CASSSPTGAEVAYEQYV. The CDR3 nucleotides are TGCGCCAGCAGTTCCCCCACTGGGGCAGAAGTTGCCTACGAGCAGTACGTC.

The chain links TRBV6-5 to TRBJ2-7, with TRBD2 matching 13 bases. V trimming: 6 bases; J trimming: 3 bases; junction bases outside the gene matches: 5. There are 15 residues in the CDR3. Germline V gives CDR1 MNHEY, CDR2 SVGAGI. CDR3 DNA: TGTGCCAGCAGGAGAGGACTAGCGGGGGACTACGAGCAGTACGTC. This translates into CASRRGLAGDYEQYV.

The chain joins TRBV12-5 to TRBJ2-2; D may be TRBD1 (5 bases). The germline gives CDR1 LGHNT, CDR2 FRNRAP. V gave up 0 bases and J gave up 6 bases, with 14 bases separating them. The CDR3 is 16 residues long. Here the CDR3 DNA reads TGTGCTAGTGGTTTGGTACTTACAGGATGGGCCGGGGAGCTGTTTTTT. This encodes CASGLVLTGWAGELFF.

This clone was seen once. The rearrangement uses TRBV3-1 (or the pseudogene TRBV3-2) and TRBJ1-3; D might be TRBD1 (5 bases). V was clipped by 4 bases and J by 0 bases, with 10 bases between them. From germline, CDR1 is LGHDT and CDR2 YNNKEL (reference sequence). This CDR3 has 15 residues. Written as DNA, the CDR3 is TGTGCCAGCAGCCGGGGACTTAACTCTGGAAACACCATATATTTT. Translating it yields CASSRGLNSGNTIYF.

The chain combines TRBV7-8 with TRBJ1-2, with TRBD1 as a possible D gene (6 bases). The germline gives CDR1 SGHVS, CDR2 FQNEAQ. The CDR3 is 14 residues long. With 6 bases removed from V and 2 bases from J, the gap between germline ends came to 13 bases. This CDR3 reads CASSMRQDNYGYTF. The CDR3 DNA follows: TGTGCCAGCAGTATGCGACAGGACAACTATGGCTACACCTTC.

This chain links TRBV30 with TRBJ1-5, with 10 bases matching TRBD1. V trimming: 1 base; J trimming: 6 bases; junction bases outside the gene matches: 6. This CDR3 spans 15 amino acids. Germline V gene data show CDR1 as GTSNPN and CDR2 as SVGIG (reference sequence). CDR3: CAWSEGTGVVQPQHF. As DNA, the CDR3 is TGTGCCTGGAGTGAGGGGACAGGGGTAGTTCAGCCCCAGCATTTT.